Below are 19 T cell receptor beta chains sequenced from a single sample in a study of T-cell reconstitution after alpha-beta-depleted transplantation in children. Unique molecular identifiers were used to barcode this TCRbeta library. One entry per CDR3 protein results from TCRdb running MiXCR on the PCR reads. The sample has about 7,400 distinct CDR3 sequences; about 32% are singletons. Source: peripheral blood, taken 60 days after TCRalphabeta/CD19-depleted stem cell transplant. All receptors come from a boy under two years old who had a stem cell transplant for SCID, so the T cells may come from the graft donor.

This chain connects TRBV29-1 to TRBJ2-7; 11 nucleotides match TRBD1. V gave up 7 bases and J gave up 1 base; unmatched junction bases: 6. Germline V gene sequence: CDR1 SQVTM, CDR2 ANQGSEA. The CDR3 loop spans 14 amino acids. DNA of the CDR3: TGCAGCGCCGGCCGGGACAGGGGGTCCTACGAGCAGTACTTC. Translation gives CSAGRDRGSYEQYF.

This clonotype appeared many times. The rearrangement uses TRBV20-1 and TRBJ1-1; D ambiguous. This CDR3 has 16 residues. The V end lost 0 bases, the J end lost 1 base, and 15 bases lay between the germline ends. CDR1 DFQATT and CDR2 SNEGSKA come from the germline V gene (reference sequence). The CDR3, as DNA: TGCAGTGCTAGAGATGTTTTCCTCCCGCCGAACACTGAAGCTTTCTTT. Amino acids: CSARDVFLPPNTEAFF.

This clonotype is classed as medium-sized. This chain uses TRBV7-8 with TRBJ2-6; D may match TRBD1 or TRBD2 (5 bases each). From germline, CDR1 is SGHVS and CDR2 FQNEAQ. V dropped 4 bases and J dropped 2 bases, with 9 bases sitting between them. This CDR3 is 15 amino acids long. This CDR3 reads CASSCRGPGANVLTF. The CDR3, as DNA: TGTGCCAGCAGCTGCCGGGGCCCTGGGGCCAACGTCCTGACTTTC. Variable domain in full (rest from reference TRBV7-8 and TRBJ2-6): GAGVSQSPRYKVAKRGQDVALRCDPISGHVSLFWYQQALGQGPEFLTYFQNEAQLDKSGLPSDRFFAERPEGSVSTLKIQRTQQEDSAVYLCASSCRGPGANVLTFGAGSRLTVL.

This clonotype came up many times. The chain is built from TRBV6-5 and TRBJ2-7, with 7 bases that match TRBD1. This CDR3 has 13 residues. The V gene end was trimmed by 6 bases and the J gene end by 3 bases; junction bases not matched to a gene: 5. Germline assignment: CDR1 MNHEY and CDR2 SVGAGI. CDR3 sequence reads: CASSRRQGYEQYF. The DNA for the CDR3 is TGTGCCAGCAGCAGGAGACAGGGCTACGAGCAGTACTTC.

This clonotype was seen a single time. Its ends do not fully match the called genes, so a read error is possible. V gene TRBV13 combines with J gene TRBJ2-2; no clear D gene. The length of the CDR3 is 14 residues. Germline assignment: CDR1 PRHDT and CDR2 FYEKMQ (reference sequence). This CDR3 is CARSLGLPCWVLLF. CDR3 nucleotides: TGTGCCAGGAGCCTTGGGCTCCCCTGCTGGGTGCTGCTTTTT.

The chain uses TRBV12-3 or TRBV12-4 and TRBJ2-6; D ambiguous. The CDR3 is 14 amino acids. Trimming left V 7 bases short and J 3 bases short, with 10 bases between. In DNA, the CDR3 is TGTGCCAGCACCTTGGCATTTGGGGCCAACGTCCTGACTTTC. It translates to CASTLAFGANVLTF.

In this sample, this clonotype turned up once. The chain joins TRBV7-9 to TRBJ2-1; TRBD1 matches 9 bases. The CDR3 spans 16 residues. Germline V gives CDR1 SEHNR, CDR2 FQNEAQ (reference sequence). V dropped 7 bases and J dropped 1; count of bases not matched to a gene: 8. CDR3 in amino acids: CASTPDRGSSYNEQFF. The CDR3 nucleotides read TGTGCCAGCACCCCGGACAGGGGATCTTCCTACAATGAGCAGTTCTTC.

This clonotype was seen ten or more times. The chain combines TRBV12-5 with TRBJ2-7; no clear D. V dropped 3 bases and J dropped 4 bases, with 4 bases sitting between them. Per germline, CDR1 LGHNT and CDR2 FRNRAP. The CDR3 has 11 amino acids. CDR3 coding DNA: TGTGCTAGTGGTTTAGGGTACGAGCAGTACTTC. Protein product: CASGLGYEQYF.

This sequence joins TRBV7-8 and TRBJ2-5, with a tentative D call TRBD1 (6 bases). This CDR3 region has 17 residues. The germline CDR1 and CDR2 sequences are SGHVS and FQNEAQ. Between the trimmed V and J ends, which lost 1 base and 4 bases, there was a span of 19 bases. In DNA, the CDR3 is TGTGCCAGCAGCTTAGGTTTGGGTCGGTCCAGGGGAGAGACCCAGTACTTC. This translates into CASSLGLGRSRGETQYF. Using reference TRBV7-8 and TRBJ2-5 for the parts outside the CDR3, the full variable domain is GAGVSQSPRYKVAKRGQDVALRCDPISGHVSLFWYQQALGQGPEFLTYFQNEAQLDKSGLPSDRFFAERPEGSVSTLKIQRTQQEDSAVYLCASSLGLGRSRGETQYFGPGTRLLVL.

This clonotype was counted ten times or more. The V call is TRBV6-2 or TRBV6-3, the J call TRBJ1-2; TRBD1 is a possible D gene (5 bases). The CDR3 spans 16 residues. CDR1 and CDR2 (germline): MNHEY, SVGEGT. Deletions cut 5 bases from V and 2 bases from J, with 18 bases between. This CDR3 is CASSPPKTVGNYGYTF. The CDR3 bases are TGTGCCAGCAGTCCCCCCAAGACAGTGGGCAACTATGGCTACACCTTC.

This clonotype was seen repeatedly, ten times or more. The chain recombines TRBV6-5 with TRBJ1-2; D possibly corresponds to TRBD1 (6 bases). The CDR3 runs 15 residues. Germline lookup yields CDR1 MNHEY and CDR2 SVGAGI. Trimming took 4 bases from V and 5 from J, leaving 17 bases between them. The CDR3 protein is CASSFLPRQGYGYTF. CDR3 nucleotides: TGTGCCAGCAGTTTTCTCCCCCGGCAGGGGTATGGCTACACCTTC.

The chain recombines TRBV4-1 with TRBJ2-2, with 8 nucleotides matching TRBD2. Germline V lookup: CDR1 MGHRA, CDR2 YSYEKL. The V and J ends lost 3 bases and 9 bases, in that order; junction bases with no gene match: 24. This CDR3 has 20 amino acids. This CDR3 reads CASSQDGTSYPVPPPWELFF. CDR3 sequence (DNA): TGCGCCAGCAGCCAGGACGGGACTAGTTACCCCGTTCCCCCACCCTGGGAGCTGTTTTTT.

This chain connects TRBV2 to TRBJ2-5; D is undetermined. V dropped 7 bases and J dropped 4 bases, with 7 bases sitting between them. Germline values: CDR1 SNHLY, CDR2 FYNNEI. The CDR3 is made up of 11 amino acids. Here the CDR3 DNA reads TGTGCCAGCATGTTAGCAGAGACCCAGTACTTC. Translating gives CASMLAETQYF.

By share of the sample, this clonotype is medium-sized. The CDR3 nucleotides are TGTGCCAGCAGTTACTCCCCGGGACAGGGGGTTTTTAGCAATCAGCCCCAGCATTTT. As protein: CASSYSPGQGVFSNQPQHF. The chain joins TRBV6-6 to TRBJ1-5; 11 nucleotides agree with TRBD1. With V trimmed by 0 bases and J by 0 bases, 7 bases remained unmatched. The CDR3 contains 19 residues. Germline V gives CDR1 MNHNY, CDR2 SVGAGI (reference sequence).

The chain recombines TRBV7-2 with TRBJ2-1; TRBD2 is a possible D gene (6 bases). V lost 5 bases and J 8 bases, leaving 19 bases between the germline ends. CDR1 and CDR2 (germline): SGHTA, FQGNSA. This CDR3 spans 15 amino acids. The CDR3: CASSPQTAPSDEQFF. Here the CDR3 DNA reads TGTGCCAGCAGCCCCCAAACCGCCCCTAGCGATGAGCAGTTCTTC.

By share of the sample, this clonotype is medium-sized. This chain joins TRBV7-3 and TRBJ2-2; D not certain. This CDR3 contains 13 residues. Trimming took 4 bases from V and 8 from J, leaving 11 bases between them. The germline V gene has CDR1 SGHTA and CDR2 FQGTGA. CDR3 nucleotide sequence: TGTGCCAGCAGCTCTAACTGGCCGGGGGAGCTGTTTTTT. Protein sequence: CASSSNWPGELFF.

This clonotype ranks as medium-sized. The chain employs TRBV13 and TRBJ2-3; the match to TRBD1 covers 10 bases. CDR1 is PRHDT, CDR2 FYEKMQ, per germline (reference sequence). CDR3 length equals 13 residues. Trimming removed 6 bases from V and 6 bases from J; junction bases left unmatched: 3. This chain's CDR3 is CASRRTGGDTQYF. CDR3 nucleotides: TGTGCCAGCAGGCGGACAGGGGGGGATACGCAGTATTTT.

In its sample, this clonotype was seen a few times. The chain combines TRBV12-3 or TRBV12-4 with TRBJ2-7; D might be TRBD1 or TRBD2, each matching 5 bases. The CDR3 is 13 residues long. Trimming removed 5 bases from V and 3 bases from J, with 11 bases in between. The CDR3 is CASSPGTHYEQYF. The CDR3 DNA sequence: TGTGCCAGCAGTCCCGGGACGCACTACGAGCAGTACTTC.

This chain joins TRBV6-5 and TRBJ2-7; unclear D gene. The CDR3 has 15 residues. V was clipped by 0 bases and J by 5 bases, with 14 bases between them. From germline, CDR1 is MNHEY and CDR2 SVGAGI. CDR3 sequence reads: CASSYSTRFRDEQYF. The CDR3 coding sequence is TGTGCCAGCAGTTACTCGACCCGGTTTAGGGACGAGCAGTACTTC.